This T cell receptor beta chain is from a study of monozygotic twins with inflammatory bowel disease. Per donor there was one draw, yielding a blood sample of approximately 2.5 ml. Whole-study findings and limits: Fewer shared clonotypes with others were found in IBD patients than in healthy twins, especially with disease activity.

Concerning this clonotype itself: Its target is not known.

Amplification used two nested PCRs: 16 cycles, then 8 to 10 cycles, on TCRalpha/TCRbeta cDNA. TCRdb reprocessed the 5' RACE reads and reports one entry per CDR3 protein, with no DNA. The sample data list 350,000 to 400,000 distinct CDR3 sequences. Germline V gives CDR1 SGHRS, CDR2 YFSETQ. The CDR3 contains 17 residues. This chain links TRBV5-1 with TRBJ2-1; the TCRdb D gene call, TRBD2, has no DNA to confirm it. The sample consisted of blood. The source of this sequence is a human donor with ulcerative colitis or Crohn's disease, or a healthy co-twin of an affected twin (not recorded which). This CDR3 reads CASSFRLAGTYYNEQFF.